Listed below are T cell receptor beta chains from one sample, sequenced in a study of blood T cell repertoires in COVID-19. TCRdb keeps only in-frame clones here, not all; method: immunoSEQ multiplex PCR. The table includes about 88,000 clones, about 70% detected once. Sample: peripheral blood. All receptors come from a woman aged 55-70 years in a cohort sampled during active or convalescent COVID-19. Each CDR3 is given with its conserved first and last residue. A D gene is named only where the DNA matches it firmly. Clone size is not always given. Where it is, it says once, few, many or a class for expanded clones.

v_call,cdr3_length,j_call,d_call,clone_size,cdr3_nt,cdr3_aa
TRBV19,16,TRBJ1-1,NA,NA,TGTGCCAGTAGTATGGGAGGCCGGGTGGTGAACACTGAAGCTTTCTTT,CASSMGGRVVNTEAFF
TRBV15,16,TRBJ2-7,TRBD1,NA,TGTGCCACCAGCAGACAAAGGACAGGAGACTCCTACGAGCAGTACTTC,CATSRQRTGDSYEQYF
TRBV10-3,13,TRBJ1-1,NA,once,TGTGCCACAGGGAAGGGGTGGAACACTGAAGCTTTCTTT,CATGKGWNTEAFF
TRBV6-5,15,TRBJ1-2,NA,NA,TGTGCCAGCAGACCTACAGCGGGAGGGATCTATGGCTACACCTTC,CASRPTAGGIYGYTF
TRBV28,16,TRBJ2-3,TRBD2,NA,TGTGCCAGCAGTCGCAAAGTAGCGGGGGGCACAGATACGCAGTATTTT,CASSRKVAGGTDTQYF
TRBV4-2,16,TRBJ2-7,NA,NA,TGTGCCAGCAGCCAAGAGGTGCAGGGCCACTCCTACGAGCAGTACTTC,CASSQEVQGHSYEQYF
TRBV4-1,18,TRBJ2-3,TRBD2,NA,TGCGCCAGCAGCCAAGTTATCCCGGGACTAGCGGGGGGGGATACGCAGTATTTT,CASSQVIPGLAGGDTQYF
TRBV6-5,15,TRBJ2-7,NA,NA,TGTGCCAGCAACGCGCCGGAAGGGGGTACCTACGAGCAGTACTTC,CASNAPEGGTYEQYF
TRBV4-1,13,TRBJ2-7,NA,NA,TGCGCCAGCAGCAGAGGGCCCCCCTACGAGCAGTACTTC,CASSRGPPYEQYF
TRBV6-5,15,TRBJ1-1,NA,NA,TGTGCCAGCAGTTACTCGAGGCAGACGAACACTGAAGCTTTCTTT,CASSYSRQTNTEAFF
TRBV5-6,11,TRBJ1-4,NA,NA,TGTGCCAGCAGTTCCACGGGAAAACTGTTTTTT,CASSSTGKLFF
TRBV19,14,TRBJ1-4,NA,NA,TGTGCCAGTGGGCGCCTTGCAACTAATGAAAAACTGTTTTTT,CASGRLATNEKLFF
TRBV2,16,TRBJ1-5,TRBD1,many,TGTGCCAGCAGTGATAGGGGGGGACAGGGGAATCAGCCCCAGCATTTT,CASSDRGGQGNQPQHF
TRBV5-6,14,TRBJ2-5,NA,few,TGTGCCAGCAGCTTGGACAGCTACCAAGAGACCCAGTACTTC,CASSLDSYQETQYF
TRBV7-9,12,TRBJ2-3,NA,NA,TGTGCCAGCAGCCGACAGACAGATACGCAGTATTTT,CASSRQTDTQYF